This T cell receptor beta chain was recorded in a study of blood T cell repertoires in COVID-19 (dated by TCRdb to 2019 to 2021). Regarding the study in general: Samples from collaborators originated in the United States, Italy and Spain and spanned both the acute and convalescent phases of COVID-19. The material from the prospective study consisted of cDNA or gDNA derived from T cells, B-cell-depleted T cells, or PBMCs. The dataset comprised deeply sampled blood TCRbeta repertoires from subjects exposed to, actively infected with, or recovered from COVID-19. The repertoires were released in a freely available public database intended as a resource for research on the immune response to SARS-CoV-2. The samples were drawn from the first 160 participants of the ongoing ImmuneRACE study and from under 1,500 subjects provided by 6 global collaborators. Sample metadata almost always included a de-identified subject ID, COVID-19 status, age in years and sex. Where available, HLA class I and class II types were obtained from metadata supplied by the sample provider rather than from assay-based typing. Study-level results and caveats: Clinical and demographic metadata were provided uncurated, with the amount varying by source and participant.

One collaborating source in Seattle enrolled patients during active infection and followed them longitudinally through the course of disease. Collaborating institutions collected whole blood in K2EDTA tubes following their own protocols. Collaborator samples were shipped for TCRbeta analysis as frozen whole blood, isolated PBMCs, or DNA extracted from either sample type. From the cysteine through the phenylalanine, the CDR3 covers 14 amino acids. The sequence is cut down to CDR3 DNA, 42 bases in frame from base 1. V ends up 6 bases short and J 4 bases short, with an unmatched junction base count of 6. The germline V gene encodes CDR1 MDHEN and CDR2 SYDVKM. The immunoSEQ Assay, a bias-controlled multiplex PCR, was used to amplify TCRbeta CDR3 regions from genomic DNA. In the source study's methods: The number of nucleated cells in each sample was estimated from the amplification of reference gene primers within the assay. Sequence reads were collapsed and filtered to measure the absolute abundance of every unique TCRbeta CDR3 rearrangement. For each sample, productive Simpson clonality was calculated by taking the square root of Simpson's diversity index across productive rearrangements. Drawn from immuneACCESS, this table holds only the in-frame rearrangements with V and J called that TCRdb kept. Clones are partly lost; checked studies trace under half to an unresolved V gene and leave the rest unexplained. Clone size and V and J calls were adopted from that table, with D and trimming inferred from the DNA. Here the sample has about 440,000 clones; about nine tenths occur a single time. The ten largest clones take up around 12% of the sample.

As for this clone: The antigen it binds to is not known. Nothing much larger sits one base from this clone, and base qualities are not available.

The chain joins TRBV28 to TRBJ1-5, with 7 central nucleotides matching TRBD1. The material sequenced was peripheral blood. The TCR sequence derives from a woman aged 45 to 65 with COVID-19, enrolled during active disease. In nucleotide form, the sequence is TGTGCCAGCAGGAGACAGGGATCAAATCAGCCCCAGCATTTT. This encodes CASRRQGSNQPQHF.